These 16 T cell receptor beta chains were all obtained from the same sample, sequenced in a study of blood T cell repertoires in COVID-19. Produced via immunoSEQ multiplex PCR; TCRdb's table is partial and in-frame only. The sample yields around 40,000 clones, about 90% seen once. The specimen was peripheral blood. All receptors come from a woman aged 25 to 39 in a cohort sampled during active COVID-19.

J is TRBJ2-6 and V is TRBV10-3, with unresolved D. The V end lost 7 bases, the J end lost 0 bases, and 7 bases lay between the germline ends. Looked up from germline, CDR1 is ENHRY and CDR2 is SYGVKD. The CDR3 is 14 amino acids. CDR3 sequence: CAITENSGANVLTF. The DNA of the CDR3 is TGTGCCATCACCGAGAACTCTGGGGCCAACGTCCTGACTTTC.

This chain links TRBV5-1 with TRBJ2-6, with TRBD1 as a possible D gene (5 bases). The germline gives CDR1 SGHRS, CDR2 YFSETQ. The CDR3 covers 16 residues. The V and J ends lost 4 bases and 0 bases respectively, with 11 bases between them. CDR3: CASSMTASSGANVLTF. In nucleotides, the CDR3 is TGCGCCAGCAGCATGACAGCCTCCTCTGGGGCCAACGTCCTGACTTTC.

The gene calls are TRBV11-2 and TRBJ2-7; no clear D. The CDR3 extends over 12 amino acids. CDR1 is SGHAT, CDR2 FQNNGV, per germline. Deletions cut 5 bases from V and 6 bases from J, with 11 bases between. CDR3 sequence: CASSPPVLEQYF. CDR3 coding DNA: TGTGCCAGCAGCCCCCCAGTCCTCGAGCAGTACTTC.

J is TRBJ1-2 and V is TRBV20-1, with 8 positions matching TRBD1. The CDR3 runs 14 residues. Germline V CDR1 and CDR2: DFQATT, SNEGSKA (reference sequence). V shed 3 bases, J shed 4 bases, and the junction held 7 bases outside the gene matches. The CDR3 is CSASPGQGFYGYTF. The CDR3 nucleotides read TGCAGTGCTAGTCCCGGACAGGGTTTCTATGGCTACACCTTC.

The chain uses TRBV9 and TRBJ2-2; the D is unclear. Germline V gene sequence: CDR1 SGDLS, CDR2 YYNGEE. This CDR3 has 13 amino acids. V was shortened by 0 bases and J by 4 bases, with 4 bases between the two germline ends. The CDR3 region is CASSVGITGELFF. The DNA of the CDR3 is TGTGCCAGCAGCGTAGGTATCACCGGGGAGCTGTTTTTT. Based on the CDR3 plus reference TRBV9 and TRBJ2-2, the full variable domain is DSGVTQTPKHLITATGQRVTLRCSPRSGDLSVYWYQQSLDQGLQFLIQYYNGEERAKGNILERFSAQQFPDLHSELNLSSLELGDSALYFCASSVGITGELFFGEGSRLTVL.

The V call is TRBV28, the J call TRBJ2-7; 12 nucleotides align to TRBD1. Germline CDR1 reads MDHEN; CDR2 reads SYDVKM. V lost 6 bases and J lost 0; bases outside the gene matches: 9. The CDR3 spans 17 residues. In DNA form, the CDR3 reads TGTGCCAGCAGGGCGGGACAGGGGGCTGCCAACTCCTACGAGCAGTACTTC. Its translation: CASRAGQGAANSYEQYF.

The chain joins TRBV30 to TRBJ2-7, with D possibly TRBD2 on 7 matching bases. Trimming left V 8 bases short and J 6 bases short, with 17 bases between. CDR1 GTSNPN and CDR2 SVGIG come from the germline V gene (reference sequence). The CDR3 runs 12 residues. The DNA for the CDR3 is TGTGCCGGGGGGGCTAGTCTACGCGAGCAGTACTTC. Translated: CAGGASLREQYF.

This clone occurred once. Written as DNA, the CDR3 is TGTGCCACCAGTGTAGCGGGGGATAACACCGGGGAGCTGTTTTTT. The encoded protein is CATSVAGDNTGELFF. The rearrangement uses TRBV24-1 and TRBJ2-2; 9 bases fit TRBD2. Looked up from germline, CDR1 is KGHDR and CDR2 is SFDVKD. J gave up 2 bases and V 5 bases, and 2 bases lay outside the gene matches. The CDR3 is made up of 15 amino acids.

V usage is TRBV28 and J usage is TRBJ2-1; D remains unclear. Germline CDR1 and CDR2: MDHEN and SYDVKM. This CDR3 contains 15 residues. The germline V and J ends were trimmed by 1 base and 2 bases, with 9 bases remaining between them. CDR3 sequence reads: CASSLYPYTYNEQFF. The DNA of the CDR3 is TGTGCCAGCAGTTTATACCCCTATACCTACAATGAGCAGTTCTTC.

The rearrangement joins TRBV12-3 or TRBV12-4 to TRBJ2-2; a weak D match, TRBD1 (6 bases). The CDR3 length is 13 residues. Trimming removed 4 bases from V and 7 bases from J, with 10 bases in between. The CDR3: CASSSNRVGELFF. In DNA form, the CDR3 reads TGTGCCAGCAGTTCCAACAGGGTCGGGGAGCTGTTTTTT.

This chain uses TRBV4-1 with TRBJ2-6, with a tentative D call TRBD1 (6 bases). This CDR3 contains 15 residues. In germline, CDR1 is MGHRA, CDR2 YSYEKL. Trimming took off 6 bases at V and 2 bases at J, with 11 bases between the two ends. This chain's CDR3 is CASRDRDTGANVLTF. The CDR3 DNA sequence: TGCGCCAGCAGGGACCGGGACACTGGGGCCAACGTCCTGACTTTC.

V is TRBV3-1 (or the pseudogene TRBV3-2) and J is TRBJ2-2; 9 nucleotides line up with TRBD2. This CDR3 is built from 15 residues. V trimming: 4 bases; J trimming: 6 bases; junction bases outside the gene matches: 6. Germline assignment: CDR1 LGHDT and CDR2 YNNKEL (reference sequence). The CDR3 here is CASSPSAGGAGELFF. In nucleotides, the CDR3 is TGTGCCAGCAGCCCCTCCGCGGGGGGGGCCGGGGAGCTGTTTTTT.

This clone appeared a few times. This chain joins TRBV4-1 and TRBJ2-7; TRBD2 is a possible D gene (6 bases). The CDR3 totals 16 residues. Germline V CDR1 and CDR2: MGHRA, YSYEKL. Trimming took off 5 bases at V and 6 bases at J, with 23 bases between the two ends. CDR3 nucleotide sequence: TGCGCCAGCAGCATGCAGACCGGGACTTCCCTCTTCGAGCAGTACTTC. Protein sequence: CASSMQTGTSLFEQYF.

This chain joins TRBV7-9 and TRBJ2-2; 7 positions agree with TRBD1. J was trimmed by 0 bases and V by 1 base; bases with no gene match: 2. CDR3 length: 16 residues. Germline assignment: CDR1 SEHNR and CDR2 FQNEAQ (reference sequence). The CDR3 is CASSLVGTANTGELFF. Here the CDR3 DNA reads TGTGCCAGCAGCTTAGTAGGGACAGCGAACACCGGGGAGCTGTTTTTT.

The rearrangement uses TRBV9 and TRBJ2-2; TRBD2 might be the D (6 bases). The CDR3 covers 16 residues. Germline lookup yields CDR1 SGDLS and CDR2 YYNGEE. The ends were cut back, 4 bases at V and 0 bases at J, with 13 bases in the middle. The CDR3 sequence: CASSTLDYPNTGELFF. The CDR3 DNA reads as TGTGCCAGCAGCACCTTGGACTATCCGAACACCGGGGAGCTGTTTTTT.

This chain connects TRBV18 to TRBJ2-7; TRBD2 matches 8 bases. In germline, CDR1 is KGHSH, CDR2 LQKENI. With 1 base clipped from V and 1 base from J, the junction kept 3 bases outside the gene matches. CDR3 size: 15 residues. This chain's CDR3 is CASSPQAGVSYEQYF. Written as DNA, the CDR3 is TGTGCCAGCTCACCACAAGCGGGAGTGTCCTACGAGCAGTACTTC.